A single T cell receptor (beta chain) is shown here with its context. This clonotype was recorded at least ten times. Its specific antigen is unknown. Base quality data are lacking; no much larger clone is found one base away. The library was produced with 5' RACE. This sample was sequenced with a NextSeq 500. In the TCR library protocol, a unique molecular identifier was attached to each TCR cDNA molecule so that PCR and sequencing errors could be corrected. Per the original workflow: Decombinator tools were used for TCR identification, UMI-based error correction and CDR3 extraction. TCRs above a frequency of 2 per 1,000, corresponding to the top 1% of the tumor frequency distribution, were defined as expanded. Expanded tumor TCRs statistically deemed absent (corrected P<0.05) from at least one tumor region were classed as regional, and all other expanded tumor TCRs were classed as ubiquitous. Renyi diversity was calculated using the R vegan package after each repertoire was subsampled 100 times to 5,000 TCRs. CDR3 similarity networks were constructed using string-kernel similarity of amino acid triplets, with links drawn between CDR3s whose pairwise similarity was above 0.82. In TCRdb, the public reads were trimmed at Q25 with fastp and aligned with MiXCR, with productive beta chains retained. Each CDR3 protein gets just one entry, which takes the most common genes and DNA from the rows behind it. These V and J calls derive from TCRdb rather than the authors' analysis. The sample table lists some 1,800 distinct CDR3 sequences, around 8.9% of them with a count of one. Of the sample, more than 9% is held by the ten largest clones.

The time point label on this specimen signifies: sample taken at primary tumor resection. Donors were around 71 patients with early-stage, untreated non-small cell lung cancer from the lung TRACERx cohort. Without any cell sorting, TCR sequencing was performed on whole RNA extracted either from tumor and nontumor lung tissue or from cryopreserved PBMC samples. A patient was chosen for TCR sequencing only when enough RNA was available from at least two tumor regions. A lung pathologist reviewed the tumor and adjacent nontumor lung specimens before the specimens were selected. These data are taken from a study of spatial heterogeneity in lung cancer (dated by TCRdb to between 2018 and 2021). With respect to the entire study: Beta-chain transcripts were consistently detected in greater numbers than alpha-chain transcripts, which likely reflected higher beta-chain transcript abundance. In tumor regions, TCR transcript counts showed a strong correlation with a T cell transcriptional module score derived from matched bulk RNA-seq. In the raw uncorrected reads, each unique combination of TCR and UMI appeared on average more than ten times. In non-small cell lung cancer, the study quantitatively compared TCR alpha and beta repertoires across several tumor regions, matched nontumor lung, and blood. Nonsynonymous mutation counts, determined by whole-exome sequencing of tumor tissue, were related to features of the TCR repertoire. At surgery, fewer than 250 tumor regions, approximately 64 matched nontumor lung samples and 45 to 60 PBMC samples were TCR-sequenced for both alpha and beta chains. On the study overall, not on this receptor specifically: TCR-seq coverage of tumor T cells was estimated to be only approximately 7% for alpha chains and about 13% for beta chains. Additional single-cell paired TCR alpha and beta sequencing was considered necessary to confirm, at a functional level, the hypothesis that regional TCRs recognize regional mutations. The tumor nonsynonymous mutation count correlated with the number of expanded intratumoral alpha and beta TCRs. Counts of ubiquitous and regional expanded TCRs correlated with counts of ubiquitous and regional nonsynonymous mutations, respectively.

The sequences come from lung tumor tissue, collected at surgery. The origin of this receptor is a female donor with early-stage non-small cell lung cancer.

The CDR3 region: CASSPILTSGGAGELFF. The bases read TGTGCCAGCAGCCCGATCCTGACTAGCGGGGGGGCCGGGGAGCTGTTTTTT. The rearranged chain carries TRBV3-1 and TRBJ2-2; 14 bases in the junction line up with TRBD2. V lost 4 bases and J lost 6 bases, and the count of bases not matched to a germline gene is 7. Per the germline V gene (reference sequence), LGHDT is the CDR1 and YNNKEL is the CDR2. The CDR3, cysteine through phenylalanine, is 17 amino acids long. The read is trimmed to its CDR3 DNA, 51 bases read in frame from base 1. The reference TRBV3-1 and TRBJ2-2 proteins fill in what lies around the CDR3, so the full variable domain reads DTAVSQTPKYLVTQMGNDKSIKCEQNLGHDTMYWYKQDSKKFLKIMFSYNNKELIINETVPNRFSPKSPDKAHLNLHINSLELGDSAVYFCASSPILTSGGAGELFFGEGSRLTVL.